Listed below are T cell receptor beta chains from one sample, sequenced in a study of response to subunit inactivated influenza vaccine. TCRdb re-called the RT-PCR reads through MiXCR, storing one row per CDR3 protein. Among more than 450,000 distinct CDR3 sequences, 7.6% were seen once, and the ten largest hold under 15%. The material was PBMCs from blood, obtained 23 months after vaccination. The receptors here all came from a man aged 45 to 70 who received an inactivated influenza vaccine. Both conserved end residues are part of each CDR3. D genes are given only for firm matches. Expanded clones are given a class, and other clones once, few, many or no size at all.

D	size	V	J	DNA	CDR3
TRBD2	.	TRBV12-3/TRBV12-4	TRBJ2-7	TGTGCCAGCAGTTTAGCCCAGGGACTAGCGGATCACTCCTACGAGCAGTACTTC	CASSLAQGLADHSYEQYF
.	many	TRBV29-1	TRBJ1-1	TGCAGCGTTGCCCAGACCGGAAACACTGAAGCTTTCTTT	CSVAQTGNTEAFF
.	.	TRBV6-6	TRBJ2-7	TGTGCCAGCAGTTACCTGGTGGGCTACGAGCAGTACTTC	CASSYLVGYEQYF
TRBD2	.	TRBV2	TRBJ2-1	TGTGCCAGCACTTATAGCGGGTACGGCTACAATGAGCAGTTCTTC	CASTYSGYGYNEQFF
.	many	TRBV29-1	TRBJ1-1	TGCAGCGTCACAGGGAGGTTAAACTCTGAAGCTTTCTTT	CSVTGRLNSEAFF
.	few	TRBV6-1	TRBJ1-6	TGTGCCAGCAGTGCCGGGATCTCACTCTATAATTCAGCCCTCCACTTT	CASSAGISLYNSALHF
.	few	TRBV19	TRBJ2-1	TGTGCCAGTAGTATCTTCGTAGGGTCGGCCTACAATGAGCAGTTCTTC	CASSIFVGSAYNEQFF
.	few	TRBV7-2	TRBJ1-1	TGTGCCAGCAAAGCCGTGGGTGACACTGAAGCTTTCTTT	CASKAVGDTEAFF
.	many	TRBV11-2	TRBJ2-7	TGTGCCAGCAGCGCAAAGCAGGGGAACTACGAGCAGTACTTC	CASSAKQGNYEQYF
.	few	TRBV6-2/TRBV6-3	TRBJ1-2	TGTGCCAGCAGGGACAGTTATGGCTACACCTTC	CASRDSYGYTF
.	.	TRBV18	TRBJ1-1	TGTGCCACGAGGACAGCGAACACTGAAGCTTTCTTT	CATRTANTEAFF
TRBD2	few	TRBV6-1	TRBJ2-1	TGTGCCAGCAGTCCGTTTACGACTAGCACATACAATGAGCAGTTCTTC	CASSPFTTSTYNEQFF
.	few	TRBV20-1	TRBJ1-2	TGCAGTGCGAGGAAGGGCAACAACTATGGCTACACCTTC	CSARKGNNYGYTF
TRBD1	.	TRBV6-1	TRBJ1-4	TGTGCCAGCGGACGACAGGGGGGGAGTGAAAAACTGTTTTTT	CASGRQGGSEKLFF
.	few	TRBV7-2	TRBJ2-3	TGTGCCAGCAGTCCAACAGGGATGAGCACAGATACGCAGTATTTT	CASSPTGMSTDTQYF